This T cell receptor beta chain was captured in a study of blood T cells in healthy people across ages (dated by TCRdb to between 2015 and 2016). Background for the entire study: In model experiments, template switching captured about one uniquely barcoded TCR beta cDNA molecule for every two T cells. To track age-related changes in TCR beta repertoire diversity, the study relied on deep sequencing normalized with unique cDNA molecular identifiers. Donors of different ages were randomly distributed across sequencing lanes to avoid experimental bias. Four age groups were formed from the donors: young (average about 16 years), middle-aged (around 41), aged (over 55) and long-lived (roughly 88). Using the same blood draw, the study looked at two additional independent replicas of 1 million unique cDNA reads for two donors, one aged 18 to 30 and the other aged 80 or older.

Summary of the overall study and its limitations: Observed TCR beta diversity correlated strongly with the percentage of naive T cells measured by flow cytometry. As age increased, observed TCR beta diversity per million T cells dropped in a roughly linear way, and a significant reduction was already evident by age approximately 40. Estimates of total diversity from one million sequenced T cells were regarded as lower bounds and underestimates. The long-lived group showed more naive CD4+ T cells, fewer expanded clones and increased TCR diversity than the aged group, suggesting age selection. Because profiling used bulk unsorted PBMCs, naive and antigen-experienced compartments could not be compared conclusively. The CMV infection status of donors was not known, potentially confounding age-related changes in expanded clonotypes.

The roughly 39 donors, aged 6 to 90 years, were systemically healthy Caucasian individuals from Russia. Around 10 milliliters of peripheral blood were collected from each donor into EDTA-treated Vacutainer tubes. Ficoll-Paque density-gradient centrifugation was used to isolate PBMCs, with at least 7 million per sample. Total RNA was extracted from PBMCs with Trizol reagent, with at least 5.5 micrograms obtained per sample. For every donor, flow cytometry on a PBMC aliquot measured the percentage of naive CD45RAhigh/CD27high T cells. The library relied on 5' RACE. The reads were generated on an Illumina HiSeq 2500. A second PCR of about 6 to 11 cycles was performed with a sample-barcoded 5' primer and a J-beta primer mix. A template-switch 5' adaptor carrying 12 random nucleotides introduced a unique molecular identifier onto each TCR beta cDNA molecule. Each sample yielded at least 2.5 million CDR3-containing paired-end reads. First-strand cDNA synthesis was performed from all RNA using the Mint cDNA synthesis kit, with priming by a TRBC-specific oligonucleotide. All cDNA was treated with uracil-DNA glycosylase and then went through a first 18-cycle PCR with the universal primers M1SS and BC2_uni_R. The authors' pipeline ran thus. Each sample was normalized by randomly selecting 1 million high-quality reads, each carrying a distinct molecular identifier. Reads sharing molecular identifiers were discarded rather than binned into consensus sequences. MiTCR, set to a Q25 quality threshold and the strictest error-elimination algorithm, was used for CDR3 identification, clonotype clustering and error correction. A nonparametric unseen species model with Euler transformation was used to estimate a lower bound on total TCR beta diversity. The public reads were quality trimmed at Q25 with fastp and then assembled into clones with MiXCR by TCRdb, keeping productive beta chains. For every CDR3 protein sequence, its rows merge into one entry that carries the most common genes and DNA. These V and J calls originate from TCRdb's pipeline instead of the authors' own analysis. The table for this sample lists 910,000 or so distinct CDR3 sequences; about 51% of them were counted only once. The ten largest make up about 20% of the sample.

Points on this clonotype: The antigen it binds to is not known. Per-nucleotide qualities are absent, and no much larger clonotype sits a single base away.

The junction carries 16 bases between V and J, which are trimmed by 2 bases and 5 bases respectively. Inclusive of the bounding cysteine and phenylalanine, the CDR3 is 16 residues long. Only the CDR3 DNA is retained, 48 bases long and in frame from the first base. Taken from the germline V gene, the CDR1 and CDR2 loops are SGHTA and FQGNSA. The sequence was collected from a woman aged 55-69 years in good health. The chain joins TRBV7-2 to TRBJ1-5, with the D gene too uncertain to name. The sample was blood. The CDR3 reads CASSLRPALGYQPQHF. The DNA sequence reads TGTGCCAGCAGCTTAAGGCCAGCTCTAGGATATCAGCCCCAGCATTTT.